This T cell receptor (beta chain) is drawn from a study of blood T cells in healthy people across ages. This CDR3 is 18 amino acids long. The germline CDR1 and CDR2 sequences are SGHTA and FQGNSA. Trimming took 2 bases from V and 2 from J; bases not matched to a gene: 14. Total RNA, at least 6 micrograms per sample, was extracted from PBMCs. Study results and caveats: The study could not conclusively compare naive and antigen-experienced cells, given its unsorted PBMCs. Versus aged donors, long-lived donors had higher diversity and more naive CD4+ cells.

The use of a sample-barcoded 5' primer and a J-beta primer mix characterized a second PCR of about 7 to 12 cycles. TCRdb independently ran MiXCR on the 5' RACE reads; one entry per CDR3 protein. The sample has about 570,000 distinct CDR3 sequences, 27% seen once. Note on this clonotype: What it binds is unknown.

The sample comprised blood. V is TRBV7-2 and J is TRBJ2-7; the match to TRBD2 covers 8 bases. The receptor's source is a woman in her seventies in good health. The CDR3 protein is CASSLKVSGASGPYEQYF. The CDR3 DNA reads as TGTGCCAGCAGCTTAAAAGTTAGCGGGGCTAGCGGGCCCTACGAGCAGTACTTC.